Below are 21 T cell receptor beta chains sequenced from a single sample in a study of breast tumors, draining lymph nodes, adjacent tissues. MiXCR, applied by TCRdb to the multiplex PCR reads, yields one record per CDR3 protein. The repertoire has just over 30,000 distinct CDR3 sequences, 60% to 80% of them found once; the top ten carry 15% to 20%. Material: breast tumor tissue. These receptors came from a female donor with breast cancer. Some clones in this sample may be carry-over from other donors' samples.

This clonotype occurred many times. This sequence joins TRBV2 and TRBJ2-3; 14 bases align to TRBD2. V trimming: 6 bases; J trimming: 0 bases; junction bases outside the gene matches: 5. The germline V gene encodes CDR1 SNHLY and CDR2 FYNNEI. The CDR3 sequence is 17 residues long. The CDR3: CASSAGLAGGSTDTQYF. The DNA of the CDR3 is TGTGCCAGCAGCGCTGGACTAGCGGGGGGAAGCACAGATACGCAGTATTTT.

This chain links TRBV9 with TRBJ2-1, with no clear D. Trimming shortened V by 0 bases and J by 3 bases, and 7 bases separated the two germline ends. From germline, CDR1 is SGDLS and CDR2 YYNGEE. The CDR3 consists of 14 residues. The CDR3 here is CASSVGRIYNEQFF. CDR3 bases: TGTGCCAGCAGCGTAGGACGGATCTACAATGAGCAGTTCTTC.

This clonotype was found once. The V and J genes are TRBV9 and TRBJ2-1, with 11 bases lining up with TRBD2. The germline V gene has CDR1 SGDLS and CDR2 YYNGEE. The ends lost 0 bases at V and 6 bases at J; junction bases unmatched: 14. This CDR3 region has 19 residues. CDR3 coding DNA: TGTGCCAGCAGCGTAGTCAGATTGTGGGCTAGCGGGAGGCTCAATGAGCAGTTCTTC. This gives the protein CASSVVRLWASGRLNEQFF.

The chain joins TRBV20-1 to TRBJ1-2; 8 nucleotides agree with TRBD1. The CDR3 spans 17 residues. Germline trimming cut 4 bases from V and 0 bases from J; bases unmatched to any gene: 13. The germline CDR1 and CDR2 sequences are DFQATT and SNEGSKA (reference sequence). The DNA for the CDR3 is TGCAGTGCTACCGGGACAGGCACCGGATCAGCTAACTATGGCTACACCTTC. Protein sequence: CSATGTGTGSANYGYTF.

The chain carries TRBV24-1 and TRBJ1-6; 7 bases match TRBD1. CDR3 length: 14 residues. The germline V gene has CDR1 KGHDR and CDR2 SFDVKD. With V trimmed by 3 bases and J by 15 bases, 10 bases remained unmatched. The CDR3 sequence: CATSDRQGALLLHF. In DNA form, the CDR3 reads TGTGCCACCAGTGATCGACAGGGTGCCCTTCTCCTCCACTTT.

This clonotype is medium-sized. The chain uses TRBV7-9 and TRBJ2-7; tentatively, D is TRBD2 (5 bases). The V gene lost 5 bases and the J gene lost 0 bases, with 5 bases spanning the gap. In germline, CDR1 is SEHNR, CDR2 FQNEAQ (reference sequence). The CDR3 has 12 residues. The DNA of the CDR3 is TGTGCCAGCAGCGAGGGCTCCTACGAGCAGTACTTC. Translation: CASSEGSYEQYF. The variable domain in full, completed from reference TRBV7-9 and TRBJ2-7, reads DTGVSQNPRHKITKRGQNVTFRCDPISEHNRLYWYRQTLGQGPEFLTYFQNEAQLEKSRLLSDRFSAERPKGSFSTLEIQRTEQGDSAMYLCASSEGSYEQYFGPGTRLTVT.

The V call is TRBV2, the J call TRBJ2-1; 9 bases agree with TRBD2. This CDR3 is built from 15 residues. Trimming removed 8 bases from V and 1 base from J; junction bases left unmatched: 6. Germline loops: CDR1 SNHLY, CDR2 FYNNEI. CDR3 nucleotide sequence: TGTGCCAGCGAATTAGCGGGAGTTTCCTACAATGAGCAGTTCTTC. Protein: CASELAGVSYNEQFF.

The chain is built from TRBV19 and TRBJ2-2, with 7 bases lining up with TRBD2. Losses at the gene ends were 7 bases for V and 6 bases for J; bases not matched to a gene: 5. Germline values: CDR1 LNHDA, CDR2 SQIVND (reference sequence). CDR3 size: 13 residues. The CDR3 coding sequence is TGTGCCAGTACGCGGGGGAGTGCCGGGGAGCTGTTTTTT. Amino acids: CASTRGSAGELFF.

CDR3 region: CASSEEGTQPQHF. CDR3 DNA sequence: TGTGCCAGCAGTGAAGAAGGGACTCAGCCCCAGCATTTT. The chain has TRBV6-1 and TRBJ1-5; TRBD1 is a possible D gene (5 bases). Germline assignment: CDR1 MNHNS and CDR2 SASEGT. Trimming pared 1 base from V and 6 bases from J, leaving 7 bases between. The CDR3 is made up of 13 amino acids.

This clonotype has just one count. The V gene is TRBV25-1, the J gene TRBJ2-7; the match to TRBD2 covers 8 bases. Germline values: CDR1 MGHDK, CDR2 SYGVNS. Germline trimming cut 1 base from V and 3 bases from J; bases unmatched to any gene: 2. This CDR3 region has 14 residues. Written as DNA, the CDR3 is TGTGCCAGCAGTGAATCGGGAGGGGGCTACGAGCAGTACTTC. Protein product: CASSESGGGYEQYF.

This chain uses TRBV3-1 with TRBJ1-6; no clear D gene. With 9 bases removed from V and 9 bases from J, the gap between germline ends came to 33 bases. Germline assignment: CDR1 LGHDT and CDR2 YNNKEL (reference sequence). The CDR3 has 19 amino acids. The CDR3 nucleotides are TGTGCCAGTGGCCAAGATTTAAATCTAAGGAACGGCCTATTTTCACCCCTCCACTTT. It codes for CASGQDLNLRNGLFSPLHF. The full variable domain, in which reference TRBV3-1 and TRBJ1-6 provide the parts outside the CDR3, is DTAVSQTPKYLVTQMGNDKSIKCEQNLGHDTMYWYKQDSKKFLKIMFSYNNKELIINETVPNRFSPKSPDKAHLNLHINSLELGDSAVYFCASGQDLNLRNGLFSPLHFGNGTRLTVT.

The chain carries TRBV27 and TRBJ2-7; either TRBD1 or TRBD2 may fit D (6 bases each). Germline lookup yields CDR1 MNHEY and CDR2 SMNVEV (reference sequence). V lost 4 bases to trimming and J lost 5 bases, with 15 bases between them. The CDR3 has 14 amino acids. The CDR3 region has the DNA TGTGCCAGCAGTTATACGGGGGCCATGAACGAGCAGTACTTC. Translation gives CASSYTGAMNEQYF.

The chain joins TRBV7-2 to TRBJ2-1; no definite D call. CDR1 SGHTA and CDR2 FQGNSA come from the germline V gene. The CDR3 covers 15 residues. V dropped 1 base and J dropped 5 bases, with 12 bases sitting between them. CDR3 sequence: CASSLVVGPNNEQFF. Here the CDR3 DNA reads TGTGCCAGCAGCTTAGTGGTAGGCCCCAACAATGAGCAGTTCTTC.

The chain combines TRBV6-5 with TRBJ2-7, with no clear D. This CDR3 spans 14 amino acids. V lost 1 base, J lost 7 bases, and 14 bases lay in between. CDR1 is MNHEY, CDR2 SVGAGI, per germline. Written as DNA, the CDR3 is TGTGCCAGCAGTTACTTCAAAGGACCCTGGGAGCAGTACTTC. It yields the protein CASSYFKGPWEQYF.

The genes are TRBV7-2 and TRBJ2-7; 15 bases are a match to TRBD2. Germline V lookup: CDR1 SGHTA, CDR2 FQGNSA. The V gene end was trimmed by 4 bases and the J gene end by 6 bases; junction bases not matched to a gene: 7. The CDR3 spans 16 residues. The CDR3 loop reads CASSSRTSGGAVEQYF. In nucleotides, the CDR3 is TGTGCCAGCAGCTCACGGACTAGCGGGGGGGCTGTCGAGCAGTACTTC.

With respect to this clonotype: Given the absence of the conserved phenylalanine or tryptophan at the CDR3 end, a read error is likely. The DNA is omitted, as the CDR3 cannot be located on it reliably, and the CDR3 follows TCRdb's listing. The gene calls are TRBV4-1 and TRBJ2-7. A total of 15 residues make up the CDR3, ends included. Germline CDR1 reads MGHRA; CDR2 reads YSYEKL. The CDR3 spells CASSQVHQAAYEQCS.

The chain has TRBV29-1 and TRBJ2-7; TRBD2 matches 13 bases. V gave up 1 base and J gave up 4 bases; unmatched junction bases: 13. Germline values: CDR1 SQVTM, CDR2 ANQGSEA. The CDR3 is made up of 18 amino acids. CDR3 protein: CSVEGNAGTSGDLYEQYF. Here the CDR3 DNA reads TGCAGCGTTGAAGGGAACGCCGGGACTAGCGGGGACCTATACGAGCAGTACTTC.

The rearrangement uses TRBV24-1 and TRBJ2-7; perhaps TRBD2 as D (6 bases). Germline lookup yields CDR1 KGHDR and CDR2 SFDVKD. The CDR3 is 12 amino acids. Trimming shortened V by 4 bases and J by 3 bases, and 6 bases separated the two germline ends. The CDR3 spells CATSEGGYEQYF. The CDR3 DNA sequence: TGTGCCACCAGTGAGGGGGGCTACGAGCAGTACTTC.

The table lists this clonotype with a few counts. This chain joins TRBV15 and TRBJ2-3; D call uncertain. CDR3 size: 15 residues. From germline, CDR1 is LNHNV and CDR2 YYDKDF (reference sequence). V lost 4 bases to trimming and J lost 5 bases, with 16 bases between them. CDR3 loop: CATSILGYVGDTQYF. The CDR3 DNA reads as TGTGCCACCAGCATCTTGGGGTATGTAGGAGATACGCAGTATTTT.

The rearrangement joins TRBV5-1 to TRBJ2-7, with a weak D call TRBD2 (6 bases). CDR1 and CDR2 (germline): SGHRS, YFSETQ. This CDR3 has 14 residues. The V and J ends lost 0 bases and 0 bases respectively, with 7 bases between them. The CDR3, as DNA: TGCGCCAGCAGCTTGGGCGGGAACTCCTACGAGCAGTACTTC. Amino acid sequence: CASSLGGNSYEQYF.

The chain joins TRBV20-1 to TRBJ2-1; tentative D call: TRBD1 (6 bases). Germline values: CDR1 DFQATT, CDR2 SNEGSKA (reference sequence). There are 12 residues in the CDR3. The germline V and J ends were trimmed by 7 bases and 6 bases, with 13 bases remaining between them. The CDR3: CSVTLQGNEQFF. The DNA of the CDR3 is TGCAGTGTCACGTTACAGGGCAATGAGCAGTTCTTC.